A selection of T cell receptor beta chains follows, all from one sample in a study of shared clonotypes between healthy human individuals. Method: immunoSEQ multiplex PCR; TCRdb's copy keeps in-frame clones and lacks some. Of approximately 2.5 million clones in the sample, over 85% are singletons; the top ten hold more than 0.12%. Sequenced sample: naive CD4+ T cells sorted from blood. The receptor set was obtained from a man aged 18 to 29 in good health. Each CDR3 is given with its conserved first and last residue. A D gene is named only where the DNA matches it firmly. Only part of the rows carry a size: once, few, many, or a class if the clone is expanded.

TRBV5-1	TRBJ2-5	.	.	TGCGCCAGCAGCTTGGCCAGGGGAGGATGGGAGACCCAGTACTTC	CASSLARGGWETQYF
TRBV5-8	TRBJ1-5	.	TRBD1	TGTGCCAGCAGCCGACAGGGGAGCCCACTTTATAGCAATCAGCCCCAGCATTTT	CASSRQGSPLYSNQPQHF
TRBV2	TRBJ2-2	once	.	TGTGCCAGCAGACCCCTCTGGACAGAGAACACCGGGGAGCTGTTTTTT	CASRPLWTENTGELFF
TRBV16	TRBJ2-5	.	.	TGTGCCAGCAGCCCTCACTCCTCGGAGACCCAGTACTTC	CASSPHSSETQYF
TRBV7-9	TRBJ1-2	.	.	TGTGCCAGCAGCCTGAGTTTTGCTAACTATGGCTACACCTTC	CASSLSFANYGYTF
TRBV2	TRBJ2-7	.	TRBD2	TGTGCCAGCAGTGAAGCAGTACAGGAGATATGGACTAGCAACCCGTACGAGCAGTACTTC	CASSEAVQEIWTSNPYEQYF
TRBV5-1	TRBJ1-2	once	.	TGCGCCAGCAGCTTGTACCCGCAGGGCGGCTACACCTTC	CASSLYPQGGYTF
TRBV2	TRBJ1-6	.	.	TGTGCCAGCCGAAGCTCCTATAATTCACCCCTCCACTTT	CASRSSYNSPLHF
TRBV19	TRBJ1-3	.	.	TGTGCCAGTAGTAGGACTGGAAACACCATATATTTT	CASSRTGNTIYF
TRBV15	TRBJ2-1	.	TRBD2	TGTGCCACCAGCAGAGATCGCGGCCTAGCGGGAGGGTCCTACAATGAGCAGTTCTTC	CATSRDRGLAGGSYNEQFF
TRBV6-6	TRBJ2-7	.	TRBD1	TGTGCCAGCAGTTCGCCGACAGGGGACTACGAGCAGTACTTC	CASSSPTGDYEQYF
TRBV5-6	TRBJ1-2	.	.	TGTGCCAGCAGCGCACGGGGGCTCAGCTATGGCTACACCTTC	CASSARGLSYGYTF
TRBV7-2	TRBJ2-7	.	TRBD1	TGTGCCAGCAGCCCATGGACAGGGGGCAGGAACGAGCAGTACTTC	CASSPWTGGRNEQYF
TRBV4-1	TRBJ2-7	.	.	TGCGCCAGCAGCCAACGGGGAGGGGGGAGGAGCTCCTACGAGCAGTACTTC	CASSQRGGGRSSYEQYF
TRBV7-2	TRBJ2-1	.	.	TGTGCCAGCAGCTTAGGAGGGGCCCGAGGAGTTTTGGATGAGCAGTTCTTC	CASSLGGARGVLDEQFF
TRBV18	TRBJ1-2	.	.	TGTGCCAGCTCACCAGAACTTAACTATGGCTACACCTTC	CASSPELNYGYTF
TRBV11-2	TRBJ2-1	.	TRBD1	TGTGCCAGCAGCTTAGATGGCAGGGGGGAGCAGTTCTTC	CASSLDGRGEQFF
TRBV6-6	TRBJ1-4	.	.	TGTGCCACCATGGATACAAACGAAAAACTGTTTTTT	CATMDTNEKLFF